This entry features one T cell receptor (beta chain) sequence. Unmatched junction bases numbered 4, after V lost 5 bases and J lost 0 bases. The CDR3 is 14 amino acids. Germline V gene lookup returns CDR1 MNHNS and CDR2 SASEGT. This specimen belongs to a study of shared clonotypes between healthy human individuals. Naive CD8 cells were CD45RO-negative, positively selected for CCR7, excluding terminally differentiated effector memory CD45RA+ cells. Assay: immunoSEQ multiplex PCR; the TCRdb copy retains only in-frame clones and omits some. The sample lists 1.5 million to 2.5 million clones; approximately 94% were seen once.

The material sequenced was naive CD8+ T cells sorted from blood. The clonotype originates from a man younger than 35 in good health. This chain joins TRBV6-1 and TRBJ2-7; 7 bases are a match to TRBD1. The CDR3 sequence: CASSWTGPSYEQYF. The CDR3 region has the DNA TGTGCCAGCAGTTGGACAGGTCCCTCCTACGAGCAGTACTTC.